A selection of T cell receptor beta chains follows, all from one sample in a study of cytomegalovirus exposure and HLA in healthy donors. Sequencing was performed with immunoSEQ multiplex PCR; in TCRdb, only in-frame clones are kept and a portion is missing. The sample yields about 140,000 clones, 70% to 80% seen once. Sequenced sample: PBMCs. These receptors were taken from a female donor in good health and CMV-seronegative. The CDR3 runs from the conserved cysteine through the conserved F or W. The D gene is left open where the match is weak. Size tells how often a clone was seen (once, few, many) or the class of an expanded clone, and some rows leave it out.

v_gene: TRBV7-2; abundance: .; d_gene: .; j_gene: TRBJ2-7; CDR3aa: CASSPTQGSREQYF; CDR3nt: TGTGCCAGCAGCCCCACCCAGGGTTCCCGCGAGCAGTACTTC
v_gene: TRBV6-6; abundance: .; d_gene: .; j_gene: TRBJ1-1; CDR3aa: CASSYGRNTEAFF; CDR3nt: TGTGCCAGCAGTTACGGCAGGAACACTGAAGCTTTCTTT
v_gene: TRBV28; abundance: .; d_gene: TRBD1; j_gene: TRBJ1-6; CDR3aa: CASSEGAQTYNSPLHF; CDR3nt: TGTGCCAGCAGCGAGGGGGCCCAGACCTATAATTCACCCCTCCACTTT
v_gene: TRBV28; abundance: few; d_gene: .; j_gene: TRBJ1-4; CDR3aa: CASSVTRTMLFF; CDR3nt: TGTGCCAGCAGTGTTACACGAACTATGCTGTTTTTT
v_gene: TRBV7-9; abundance: .; d_gene: TRBD1; j_gene: TRBJ1-3; CDR3aa: CASMTGVSSGNTIYF; CDR3nt: TGTGCCAGTATGACAGGGGTCAGCTCTGGAAACACCATATATTTT
v_gene: TRBV29-1; abundance: once; d_gene: TRBD1; j_gene: TRBJ1-4; CDR3aa: CSVLTQGAREKLFF; CDR3nt: TGCAGCGTCTTGACCCAGGGGGCCCGAGAAAAACTGTTTTTT
v_gene: TRBV18; abundance: .; d_gene: .; j_gene: TRBJ2-7; CDR3aa: CASSLNRDEQYF; CDR3nt: TGTGCCAGCTCACTAAACAGGGACGAGCAGTACTTC
v_gene: TRBV4-1; abundance: .; d_gene: .; j_gene: TRBJ1-3; CDR3aa: CASSQDWGGSYRNTIYF; CDR3nt: TGCGCCAGCAGCCAAGACTGGGGAGGATCTTATAGAAACACCATATATTTT
v_gene: TRBV5-6; abundance: once; d_gene: .; j_gene: TRBJ2-1; CDR3aa: CASSPRLSSYNEQFF; CDR3nt: TGTGCCAGCAGCCCCAGGCTCAGCTCCTACAATGAGCAGTTCTTC
v_gene: TRBV7-9; abundance: once; d_gene: .; j_gene: TRBJ1-2; CDR3aa: CASSSDRMLYGYTF; CDR3nt: TGTGCCAGCAGCAGTGACAGGATGCTCTATGGCTACACCTTC
v_gene: TRBV6-6; abundance: .; d_gene: .; j_gene: TRBJ1-5; CDR3aa: CASRDRGAGKNQPQHF; CDR3nt: TGTGCCAGCAGAGACCGCGGGGCAGGGAAGAATCAGCCCCAGCATTTT
v_gene: TRBV7-8; abundance: .; d_gene: .; j_gene: TRBJ2-7; CDR3aa: CASSLRLLYEQYF; CDR3nt: TGTGCCAGCAGCCTACGCCTTTTGTACGAGCAGTACTTC
v_gene: TRBV2; abundance: .; d_gene: .; j_gene: TRBJ2-1; CDR3aa: CASRRSGNEQFF; CDR3nt: TGTGCCAGCAGGAGGTCAGGGAATGAGCAGTTCTTC
v_gene: TRBV19; abundance: .; d_gene: TRBD1; j_gene: TRBJ2-7; CDR3aa: CPPWDRYSYEQYF; CDR3nt: TGCCCACCCTGGGACAGATACTCCTACGAGCAGTACTTC
v_gene: TRBV6-5; abundance: .; d_gene: TRBD1; j_gene: TRBJ2-5; CDR3aa: CASSYIGTGGTQYF; CDR3nt: TGTGCCAGCAGTTACATAGGGACAGGAGGGACCCAGTACTTC
v_gene: TRBV4-3; abundance: few; d_gene: .; j_gene: TRBJ2-2; CDR3aa: CASSQGSTRTGELFF; CDR3nt: TGCGCCAGCAGCCAAGGCTCCACCCGGACCGGGGAGCTGTTTTTT
v_gene: TRBV18; abundance: .; d_gene: .; j_gene: TRBJ2-3; CDR3aa: CASSPQGSDTQYF; CDR3nt: TGTGCCAGCTCGCCTCAGGGGTCTGATACGCAGTATTTT
v_gene: TRBV28; abundance: .; d_gene: .; j_gene: TRBJ1-2; CDR3aa: CASSYGGTEDSYTF; CDR3nt: TGTGCCAGCAGTTACGGAGGGACGGAGGATAGCTACACCTTC
v_gene: TRBV5-4; abundance: .; d_gene: .; j_gene: TRBJ1-6; CDR3aa: CASSFDWDNSPLHF; CDR3nt: TGTGCCAGCAGCTTCGACTGGGATAATTCACCCCTCCACTTT
v_gene: TRBV11-3; abundance: .; d_gene: .; j_gene: TRBJ2-5; CDR3aa: CASSLVETQYF; CDR3nt: TGTGCCAGCAGCCTCGTAGAGACCCAGTACTTC
v_gene: TRBV7-2; abundance: .; d_gene: TRBD2; j_gene: TRBJ2-7; CDR3aa: CASSLVGGGAPISYEQYF; CDR3nt: TGTGCCAGCAGCTTAGTGGGCGGGGGGGCCCCTATAAGCTACGAGCAGTACTTC
v_gene: TRBV28; abundance: .; d_gene: .; j_gene: TRBJ2-3; CDR3aa: CASSLIRGPDTQYF; CDR3nt: TGTGCCAGCAGTTTAATAAGAGGGCCAGATACGCAGTATTTT
v_gene: TRBV6-5; abundance: few; d_gene: .; j_gene: TRBJ1-1; CDR3aa: CASSRGTPPEAFF; CDR3nt: TGTGCCAGCAGTCGGGGGACCCCCCCTGAAGCTTTCTTT
v_gene: TRBV4-1; abundance: .; d_gene: .; j_gene: TRBJ1-4; CDR3aa: CASSQGEGQNNEKLFF; CDR3nt: TGCGCCAGCAGCCAAGGGGAGGGGCAGAACAATGAAAAACTGTTTTTT
v_gene: TRBV9; abundance: few; d_gene: .; j_gene: TRBJ2-5; CDR3aa: CASSVFWGGLETQYF; CDR3nt: TGTGCCAGCAGCGTGTTTTGGGGGGGGCTGGAGACCCAGTACTTC
v_gene: TRBV5-1; abundance: .; d_gene: .; j_gene: TRBJ1-5; CDR3aa: CASSPGTLGQPQHF; CDR3nt: TGCGCCAGCAGCCCTGGGACATTAGGTCAGCCCCAGCATTTT
v_gene: TRBV5-6; abundance: .; d_gene: .; j_gene: TRBJ2-1; CDR3aa: CASSLGGNEQFF; CDR3nt: TGTGCCAGCAGCTTAGGGGGTAATGAGCAGTTCTTC
v_gene: TRBV30; abundance: .; d_gene: .; j_gene: TRBJ1-1; CDR3aa: CAWSVIGRDTEAFF; CDR3nt: TGTGCCTGGAGTGTAATAGGGAGAGACACTGAAGCTTTCTTT
v_gene: TRBV4-3; abundance: once; d_gene: .; j_gene: TRBJ2-2; CDR3aa: CASSQMEGTATGELFF; CDR3nt: TGCGCCAGCAGCCAGATGGAGGGAACAGCCACCGGGGAGCTGTTTTTT
v_gene: TRBV7-9; abundance: .; d_gene: .; j_gene: TRBJ1-5; CDR3aa: CASSPADRKRNQPQHF; CDR3nt: TGTGCCAGCAGCCCAGCTGACAGGAAGCGCAATCAGCCCCAGCATTTT
v_gene: TRBV6-5; abundance: few; d_gene: TRBD2; j_gene: TRBJ2-6; CDR3aa: CASSLTSAGANVLTF; CDR3nt: TGTGCCAGCAGTCTGACTAGCGCAGGGGCCAACGTCCTGACTTTC
v_gene: TRBV7-2; abundance: few; d_gene: .; j_gene: TRBJ1-1; CDR3aa: CASSLPVNTEAFF; CDR3nt: TGTGCCAGCAGCTTACCCGTGAACACTGAAGCTTTCTTT
v_gene: TRBV2; abundance: once; d_gene: .; j_gene: TRBJ2-3; CDR3aa: CASSGSPGADTQYF; CDR3nt: TGTGCCAGCAGTGGATCCCCGGGGGCAGATACGCAGTATTTT
v_gene: TRBV9; abundance: .; d_gene: TRBD1; j_gene: TRBJ2-3; CDR3aa: CASSLRTGGLTDTQYF; CDR3nt: TGTGCCAGCAGCCTACGGACAGGGGGGCTCACAGATACGCAGTATTTT
v_gene: TRBV7-2; abundance: once; d_gene: .; j_gene: TRBJ2-5; CDR3aa: CASSSGGGGEAETQYF; CDR3nt: TGTGCCAGCAGCTCAGGGGGCGGGGGGGAAGCAGAGACCCAGTACTTC
v_gene: TRBV5-1; abundance: .; d_gene: TRBD1; j_gene: TRBJ2-3; CDR3aa: CASSWDRGTDTQYF; CDR3nt: TGCGCCAGCAGCTGGGACAGGGGTACAGATACGCAGTATTTT
v_gene: TRBV19; abundance: .; d_gene: TRBD1; j_gene: TRBJ1-1; CDR3aa: CASSMRDRKTEAFF; CDR3nt: TGTGCCAGTAGTATGAGGGACAGAAAAACTGAAGCTTTCTTT
v_gene: TRBV7-2; abundance: .; d_gene: .; j_gene: TRBJ1-2; CDR3aa: CASSFGVPGYTF; CDR3nt: TGTGCCAGCAGCTTCGGGGTCCCTGGCTACACCTTC
v_gene: TRBV9; abundance: .; d_gene: TRBD1; j_gene: TRBJ2-2; CDR3aa: CASSTPTGKNTGELFF; CDR3nt: TGTGCCAGCAGCACCCCGACAGGGAAGAACACCGGGGAGCTGTTTTTT
v_gene: TRBV19; abundance: .; d_gene: .; j_gene: TRBJ1-1; CDR3aa: CASSPGRTEAFF; CDR3nt: TGTGCCAGTAGCCCAGGGCGCACTGAAGCTTTCTTT
v_gene: TRBV4-1; abundance: once; d_gene: TRBD2; j_gene: TRBJ2-1; CDR3aa: CASSQVLAGVMDEQFF; CDR3nt: TGCGCCAGCAGCCAAGTGCTAGCGGGAGTCATGGATGAGCAGTTCTTC
v_gene: TRBV9; abundance: .; d_gene: .; j_gene: TRBJ1-2; CDR3aa: CASTQGYGYTF; CDR3nt: TGTGCCAGCACGCAGGGATATGGCTACACCTTC
v_gene: TRBV4-3; abundance: .; d_gene: .; j_gene: TRBJ2-2; CDR3aa: CASSQDGRDTGELFF; CDR3nt: TGCGCCAGCAGCCAAGATGGCAGGGACACCGGGGAGCTGTTTTTT
v_gene: TRBV11-3; abundance: .; d_gene: .; j_gene: TRBJ1-1; CDR3aa: CASSSQGTEAFF; CDR3nt: TGTGCCAGCAGCTCCCAGGGCACTGAAGCTTTCTTT
v_gene: TRBV19; abundance: few; d_gene: .; j_gene: TRBJ2-3; CDR3aa: CASSGKRSPADTQYF; CDR3nt: TGTGCCAGTAGCGGTAAACGCTCCCCCGCAGATACGCAGTATTTT
v_gene: TRBV27; abundance: .; d_gene: .; j_gene: TRBJ2-5; CDR3aa: CASSPSPETQYF; CDR3nt: TGTGCCAGCAGCCCGAGTCCAGAGACCCAGTACTTC
v_gene: TRBV27; abundance: .; d_gene: TRBD1; j_gene: TRBJ1-2; CDR3aa: CASSLIGQGNYGYTF; CDR3nt: TGTGCCAGCAGTTTGATCGGACAGGGTAACTATGGCTACACCTTC
v_gene: TRBV5-1; abundance: .; d_gene: .; j_gene: TRBJ1-4; CDR3aa: CASSLERGRGEKLFF; CDR3nt: TGCGCCAGCAGCTTGGAAAGGGGCCGTGGTGAAAAACTGTTTTTT
v_gene: TRBV30; abundance: few; d_gene: TRBD1; j_gene: TRBJ1-1; CDR3aa: CAWSSTGPNTEAFF; CDR3nt: TGTGCCTGGAGTTCGACAGGGCCCAACACTGAAGCTTTCTTT
v_gene: TRBV27; abundance: .; d_gene: TRBD1; j_gene: TRBJ2-7; CDR3aa: CASSLTGTDFYEQYF; CDR3nt: TGTGCCAGCAGTCTTACCGGGACAGACTTCTACGAGCAGTACTTC
v_gene: TRBV5-1; abundance: .; d_gene: TRBD2; j_gene: TRBJ2-1; CDR3aa: CASSLRGLASYNEQFF; CDR3nt: TGCGCCAGCAGCTTGAGGGGACTAGCCTCCTACAATGAGCAGTTCTTC
v_gene: TRBV6-5; abundance: .; d_gene: .; j_gene: TRBJ2-3; CDR3aa: CASSTGQTTDTQYF; CDR3nt: TGTGCCAGCAGTACAGGGCAGACCACAGATACGCAGTATTTT
v_gene: TRBV19; abundance: .; d_gene: .; j_gene: TRBJ1-2; CDR3aa: CASTYRSGLDGYTF; CDR3nt: TGTGCCAGTACCTATCGGTCGGGGTTAGATGGCTACACCTTC
v_gene: TRBV7-2; abundance: .; d_gene: .; j_gene: TRBJ2-5; CDR3aa: CASSLWLARGTQYF; CDR3nt: TGTGCCAGCAGCTTATGGCTAGCGCGGGGGACCCAGTACTTC
v_gene: TRBV9; abundance: .; d_gene: .; j_gene: TRBJ2-2; CDR3aa: CASSPDGAGELFF; CDR3nt: TGTGCCAGCAGCCCTGACGGAGCCGGGGAGCTGTTTTTT
v_gene: TRBV7-2; abundance: .; d_gene: .; j_gene: TRBJ2-7; CDR3aa: CASSSYRDTYEQYF; CDR3nt: TGTGCCAGCAGCTCCTACCGGGACACCTACGAGCAGTACTTC
v_gene: TRBV19; abundance: .; d_gene: TRBD2; j_gene: TRBJ2-4; CDR3aa: CASSTSFSGTVIQYF; CDR3nt: TGTGCCAGTAGTACAAGCTTTAGCGGGACTGTCATTCAGTACTTC
v_gene: TRBV5-1; abundance: .; d_gene: TRBD1; j_gene: TRBJ1-5; CDR3aa: CASPTDREDQPQHF; CDR3nt: TGCGCCAGCCCCACTGACAGGGAGGATCAGCCCCAGCATTTT
v_gene: TRBV27; abundance: .; d_gene: .; j_gene: TRBJ1-1; CDR3aa: CASSGFRVDTEAFF; CDR3nt: TGTGCCAGCAGTGGTTTCAGGGTGGACACTGAAGCTTTCTTT
v_gene: TRBV4-3; abundance: .; d_gene: TRBD1; j_gene: TRBJ2-3; CDR3aa: CASSRRGRGTDTQYF; CDR3nt: TGCGCCAGCAGCCGCAGGGGGCGCGGGACAGATACGCAGTATTTT